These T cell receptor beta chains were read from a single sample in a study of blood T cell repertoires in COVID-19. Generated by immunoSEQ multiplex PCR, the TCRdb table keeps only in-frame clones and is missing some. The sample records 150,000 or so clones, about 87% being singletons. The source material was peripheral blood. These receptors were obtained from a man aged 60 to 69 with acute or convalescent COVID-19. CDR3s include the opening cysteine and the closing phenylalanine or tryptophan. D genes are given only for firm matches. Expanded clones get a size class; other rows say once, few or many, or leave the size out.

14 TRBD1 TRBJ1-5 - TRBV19 TGTGCCAGTAGTCCACAGGGGGCTGGTCAGCCCCAGCATTTT CASSPQGAGQPQHF
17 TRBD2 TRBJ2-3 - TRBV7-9 TGTGCCAGCAGCCGTCCGGGACTAGCGACTAGCACAGATACGCAGTATTTT CASSRPGLATSTDTQYF
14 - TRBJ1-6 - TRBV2 TGTGCCAGCAGTGAGGGCAGGGGTAACTCACCCCTCCACTTT CASSEGRGNSPLHF
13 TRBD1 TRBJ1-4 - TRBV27 TGTGCCAGCAGACACAGGGGGGAGGAAAAACTGTTTTTT CASRHRGEEKLFF
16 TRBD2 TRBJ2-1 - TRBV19 TGTGCCAGTAGCGGGGAACTAGCGGGTTCCTCTGATGAGCAGTTCTTC CASSGELAGSSDEQFF
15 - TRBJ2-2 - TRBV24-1 TGTGCCACCAGTGATTTTGCAGGGGAAACCGGGGAGCTGTTTTTT CATSDFAGETGELFF
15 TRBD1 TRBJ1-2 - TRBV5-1 TGCGCCAGCAGCCCCGACGGGACAGTTAACTATGGCTACACCTTC CASSPDGTVNYGYTF
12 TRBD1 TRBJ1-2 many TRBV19 TGTGCCAGTAGGTTACAGGGGGGCGGCTACACCTTC CASRLQGGGYTF
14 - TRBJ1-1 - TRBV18 TGTGCCAGCTCACCAATACAGACGAACACTGAAGCTTTCTTT CASSPIQTNTEAFF
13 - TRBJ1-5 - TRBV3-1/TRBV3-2 TGTGCCAGCAGCCAAGACAGGCAGGGGCCCCAGCATTTT CASSQDRQGPQHF
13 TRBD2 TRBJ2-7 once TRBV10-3 TGTGCCATCAGAACGGGAGGATCCTACGAGCAGTACTTC CAIRTGGSYEQYF
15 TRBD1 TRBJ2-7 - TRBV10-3 TGTGCCATCAGCGGAAAGGGACAGGGGGCCTCCGAGCAGTACTTC CAISGKGQGASEQYF